The present T cell receptor beta chain was sequenced within a study of blood T cell repertoires in COVID-19. Background on the study: The study drew acute and convalescent COVID-19 samples from the United States, Italy and Spain.

Germline CDR1 is SGHDT and CDR2 is YYEEEE. The CDR3 contains 16 residues. V was shortened by 0 bases and J by 3 bases, with 15 bases between the two germline ends. TCRdb keeps only in-frame clones here, not all; method: immunoSEQ multiplex PCR. The repertoire holds 100,000 or so clones, with more than 70% as singletons. This sequence originates from a woman aged 55-69 years in a cohort sampled during active or convalescent COVID-19. The chain recombines TRBV5-6 with TRBJ1-1; D might be TRBD1 (5 bases). Input material: peripheral blood. For the CDR3, the DNA is TGTGCCAGCAGCTTGGCCGTGGGCAGGGCGGACACTGAAGCTTTCTTT. It encodes CASSLAVGRADTEAFF.